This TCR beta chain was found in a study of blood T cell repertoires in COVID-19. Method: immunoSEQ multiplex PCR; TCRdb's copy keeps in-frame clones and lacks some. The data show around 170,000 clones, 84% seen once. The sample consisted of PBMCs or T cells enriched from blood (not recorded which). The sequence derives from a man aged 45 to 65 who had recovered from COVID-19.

CDR3 nucleotides: TGTGCCAGCAGCTTAGTCACCAGCTCCTACGAGCAGTACTTC. Amino acid sequence: CASSLVTSSYEQYF. The chain employs TRBV7-2 and TRBJ2-7; no definite D call. CDR1 is SGHTA and CDR2 is FQGNSA in the germline V gene. The CDR3 is 14 amino acids. Trimming pared 1 base from V and 0 bases from J, leaving 7 bases between. Looking up the rest from reference TRBV7-2 and TRBJ2-7 gives the full variable domain: GAGVSQSPSNKVTEKGKDVELRCDPISGHTALYWYRQSLGQGLEFLIYFQGNSAPDKSGLPSDRFSAERTGGSVSTLTIQRTQQEDSAVYLCASSLVTSSYEQYFGPGTRLTVT.